This is a list of T cell receptor beta chains from one sample in a study of blood T cell repertoires in COVID-19. Only in-frame clones appear in the TCRdb table, and some are missing; sequencing was by immunoSEQ multiplex PCR. Of approximately 130,000 clones listed, about 88% are singletons. Sequenced material: peripheral blood. Receptor source: a human donor in a cohort sampled during active COVID-19. Both conserved end residues are part of each CDR3. A D gene is named only where the DNA matches it firmly. The size of a clone is reported for some rows only, either as once, few or many, or as a class for expanded clones.

CDR3 DNA: TGTGCCAGCAGCCTAGCGGGGGGGAACTCCTACAATGAGCAGTTCTTC
CDR3 protein: CASSLAGGNSYNEQFF
J gene: TRBJ2-1
D gene: TRBD2
clone size: .
V gene: TRBV2

CDR3 DNA: TGCGCCAGCAGCTTGTTTTTGCTAGGGAGCTCCTACAATGAGCAGTTCTTC
CDR3 protein: CASSLFLLGSSYNEQFF
J gene: TRBJ2-1
D gene: .
clone size: .
V gene: TRBV5-1

CDR3 DNA: TGTGCCAGCAGCTCCCCGGGACAGGGTAATGAAAAACTGTTTTTT
CDR3 protein: CASSSPGQGNEKLFF
J gene: TRBJ1-4
D gene: TRBD1
clone size: .
V gene: TRBV5-4

CDR3 DNA: TGTGCCACCCGACAGGGCGCCTCGGGCGAGCAGTACTTC
CDR3 protein: CATRQGASGEQYF
J gene: TRBJ2-7
D gene: TRBD1
clone size: once
V gene: TRBV12-3/TRBV12-4

CDR3 DNA: TGTGCCAGCAGTAGACTCGGACAGGTCTACGAGCAGTACTTC
CDR3 protein: CASSRLGQVYEQYF
J gene: TRBJ2-7
D gene: TRBD1
clone size: once
V gene: TRBV27

CDR3 DNA: TGTGCCTGGAGTTATGGACAGGCGCGGACTGAAGCTTTCTTT
CDR3 protein: CAWSYGQARTEAFF
J gene: TRBJ1-1
D gene: TRBD1
clone size: .
V gene: TRBV30

CDR3 DNA: TGTGCCAGCAGCAAAGATCTCCAGGGGAGTCGTCGCAATCAGCCCCAGCATTTT
CDR3 protein: CASSKDLQGSRRNQPQHF
J gene: TRBJ1-5
D gene: .
clone size: .
V gene: TRBV21-1

CDR3 DNA: TGTGCCAGCAGCTTCCGGGGATCTTGGGACACTGAAGCTTTCTTT
CDR3 protein: CASSFRGSWDTEAFF
J gene: TRBJ1-1
D gene: .
clone size: .
V gene: TRBV5-4

CDR3 DNA: TGTGCCAGCAGCCCCAGGACAGAGGACTATGGCTACACCTTC
CDR3 protein: CASSPRTEDYGYTF
J gene: TRBJ1-2
D gene: .
clone size: .
V gene: TRBV7-9

CDR3 DNA: TGTGCCAGCAGCTTGGAGGGACAGGGGTTGGATTCACCCCTCCACTTT
CDR3 protein: CASSLEGQGLDSPLHF
J gene: TRBJ1-6
D gene: TRBD1
clone size: .
V gene: TRBV7-6

CDR3 DNA: TGTGCCAGTAGTCCGGGGACTAGCGGGCCGCGAGATACGCAGTATTTT
CDR3 protein: CASSPGTSGPRDTQYF
J gene: TRBJ2-3
D gene: TRBD2
clone size: .
V gene: TRBV19

CDR3 DNA: TGTGCCAGCAGCTTAGTCGGACAGGGGAATAATTCACCCCTCCACTTT
CDR3 protein: CASSLVGQGNNSPLHF
J gene: TRBJ1-6
D gene: TRBD1
clone size: .
V gene: TRBV7-9

CDR3 DNA: TGTGCCACCAAAACTAGCGGGGCGGCTGAGCAGTTCTTC
CDR3 protein: CATKTSGAAEQFF
J gene: TRBJ2-1
D gene: TRBD2
clone size: .
V gene: TRBV6-5

CDR3 DNA: TGTGCCAGCAGTGAAGAAGAGGGTTCAGCCTACGAGCAGTACTTC
CDR3 protein: CASSEEEGSAYEQYF
J gene: TRBJ2-7
D gene: .
clone size: .
V gene: TRBV6-1

CDR3 DNA: TGCGCCAGCAGCCAGACTTGGGAGTCCCTTGAAGCTTTCTTT
CDR3 protein: CASSQTWESLEAFF
J gene: TRBJ1-1
D gene: .
clone size: once
V gene: TRBV4-1

CDR3 DNA: TGTGCCAGCAGTTTCGAGGGCACGGGGGACACAGATACGCAGTATTTT
CDR3 protein: CASSFEGTGDTDTQYF
J gene: TRBJ2-3
D gene: .
clone size: .
V gene: TRBV27

CDR3 DNA: TGTGCCAGCAGTGAGCTCTTCGGCGGGAGCGTAGATACGCAGTATTTT
CDR3 protein: CASSELFGGSVDTQYF
J gene: TRBJ2-3
D gene: TRBD2
clone size: .
V gene: TRBV6-1

CDR3 DNA: TGTGCCAGCAGTTTCTCCCCCGGGCAGGGGCAGTACTTC
CDR3 protein: CASSFSPGQGQYF
J gene: TRBJ2-7
D gene: .
clone size: .
V gene: TRBV6-5

CDR3 DNA: TGTGCCAGCAGTCCCAGTGGCCAGCGGGAGGGGTACGAGCAGTACTTC
CDR3 protein: CASSPSGQREGYEQYF
J gene: TRBJ2-7
D gene: TRBD2
clone size: .
V gene: TRBV27

CDR3 DNA: TGCGCCAGCAGTGAGGGTCTAGCGGCCCGAGGCGAGCAGTACTTC
CDR3 protein: CASSEGLAARGEQYF
J gene: TRBJ2-7
D gene: TRBD2
clone size: .
V gene: TRBV10-1

CDR3 DNA: TGTGCCAGCAGCGCGACTAGCGGGTCCTACAATGAGCAGTTCTTC
CDR3 protein: CASSATSGSYNEQFF
J gene: TRBJ2-1
D gene: TRBD2
clone size: .
V gene: TRBV3-1/TRBV3-2

CDR3 DNA: TGTGCCAGCTCTGGACAGGGGGCTACGAACACCGGGGAGCTGTTTTTT
CDR3 protein: CASSGQGATNTGELFF
J gene: TRBJ2-2
D gene: TRBD1
clone size: .
V gene: TRBV18

CDR3 DNA: TGCGCCAGCAGCCGGGCCGGGAGGGGGAACACTGAAGCTTTCTTT
CDR3 protein: CASSRAGRGNTEAFF
J gene: TRBJ1-1
D gene: .
clone size: .
V gene: TRBV4-1

CDR3 DNA: TGTGCTCCAACTGTACAGGGTTCCTACGAGCAGTACTTC
CDR3 protein: CAPTVQGSYEQYF
J gene: TRBJ2-7
D gene: .
clone size: once
V gene: TRBV19

CDR3 DNA: TGTGCCAGCAGCTTCCAGGGGAACACTGAAGCTTTCTTT
CDR3 protein: CASSFQGNTEAFF
J gene: TRBJ1-1
D gene: .
clone size: .
V gene: TRBV6-4

CDR3 DNA: TGTGCCAGCAGCTTTTCTTGGCAGTCGCTCACCGGGGAGCTGTTTTTT
CDR3 protein: CASSFSWQSLTGELFF
J gene: TRBJ2-2
D gene: .
clone size: .
V gene: TRBV5-5

CDR3 DNA: TGTGCCAGTAGACCCCCGGGACAGCTCTCTGGGGCCAACGTCCTGACTTTC
CDR3 protein: CASRPPGQLSGANVLTF
J gene: TRBJ2-6
D gene: TRBD1
clone size: .
V gene: TRBV19

CDR3 DNA: TGTGCCAGCAGCCTGGTCAGCGGAAATTCACCCCTCCACTTT
CDR3 protein: CASSLVSGNSPLHF
J gene: TRBJ1-6
D gene: .
clone size: .
V gene: TRBV7-9

CDR3 DNA: TGTGCCAGCAGCTCCCAGGCGCACTATGGCTACACCTTC
CDR3 protein: CASSSQAHYGYTF
J gene: TRBJ1-2
D gene: .
clone size: .
V gene: TRBV5-6

CDR3 DNA: TGTGCCAGCAGCCTCCGTAGCAATCAGCCCCAGCATTTT
CDR3 protein: CASSLRSNQPQHF
J gene: TRBJ1-5
D gene: .
clone size: .
V gene: TRBV5-4

CDR3 DNA: TGTGCCAGCGGCCTAGCGGGAGTAAGCGAGCAGTACTTC
CDR3 protein: CASGLAGVSEQYF
J gene: TRBJ2-7
D gene: TRBD2
clone size: .
V gene: TRBV2

CDR3 DNA: TGTGCCAGCAGCCAAGCCAGTCGGGGCACGCGGGGTTCACCCCTCCACTTT
CDR3 protein: CASSQASRGTRGSPLHF
J gene: TRBJ1-6
D gene: .
clone size: .
V gene: TRBV3-1/TRBV3-2

CDR3 DNA: TGTGCCAGCAGTGTTTCATCCTACGAGCAGTACTTC
CDR3 protein: CASSVSSYEQYF
J gene: TRBJ2-7
D gene: .
clone size: .
V gene: TRBV2

CDR3 DNA: TGTGCCAGCAGTGATATGCAGGGCACAGATACGCAGTATTTT
CDR3 protein: CASSDMQGTDTQYF
J gene: TRBJ2-3
D gene: .
clone size: many
V gene: TRBV2

CDR3 DNA: TGTGCCAGCAGCCAAACAGGGACGGTGGGCTACACCTTC
CDR3 protein: CASSQTGTVGYTF
J gene: TRBJ1-2
D gene: .
clone size: .
V gene: TRBV2